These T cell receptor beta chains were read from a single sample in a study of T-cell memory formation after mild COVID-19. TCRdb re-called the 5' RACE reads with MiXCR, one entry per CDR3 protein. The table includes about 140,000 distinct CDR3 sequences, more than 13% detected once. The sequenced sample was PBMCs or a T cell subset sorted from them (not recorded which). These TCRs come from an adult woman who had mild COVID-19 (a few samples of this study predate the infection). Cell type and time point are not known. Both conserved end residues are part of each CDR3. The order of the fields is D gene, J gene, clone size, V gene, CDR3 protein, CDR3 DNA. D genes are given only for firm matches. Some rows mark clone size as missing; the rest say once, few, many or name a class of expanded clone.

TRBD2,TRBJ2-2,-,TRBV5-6,CASSLVLADRTGELFF,TGTGCCAGCAGCTTGGTACTAGCGGACCGCACCGGGGAGCTGTTTTTT
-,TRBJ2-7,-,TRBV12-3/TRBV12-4,CASSPQLGTYEQYF,TGTGCCAGCAGTCCCCAACTAGGAACCTACGAGCAGTACTTC
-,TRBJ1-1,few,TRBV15,CATSREREEANTEAFF,TGTGCCACCAGCAGGGAAAGGGAGGAGGCGAACACTGAAGCTTTCTTT
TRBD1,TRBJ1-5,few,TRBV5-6,CASSLGQGTNQPQHF,TGTGCCAGCAGCTTGGGACAGGGGACAAATCAGCCCCAGCATTTT
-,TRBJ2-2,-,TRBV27,CASGGMNTGELFF,TGTGCCAGCGGAGGGATGAACACCGGGGAGCTGTTTTTT
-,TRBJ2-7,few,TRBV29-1,CSVLATEAYEQYF,TGCAGCGTCCTGGCGACTGAGGCCTACGAGCAGTACTTC
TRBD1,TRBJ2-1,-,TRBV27,CASSWTGDNEQFF,TGTGCCAGCAGCTGGACAGGGGACAATGAGCAGTTCTTC
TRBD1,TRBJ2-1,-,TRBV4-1,CASSQEVPDRVRFF,TGCGCCAGCAGCCAAGAGGTCCCGGACAGGGTGAGGTTCTTC
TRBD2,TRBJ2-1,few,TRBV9,CASSARASGRSEQFF,TGTGCCAGCAGCGCCCGGGCTAGCGGGAGATCTGAGCAGTTCTTC
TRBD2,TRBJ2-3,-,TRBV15,CGTRHSGRGDTQYF,TGTGGGACCAGACATAGCGGGAGGGGAGATACGCAGTATTTT
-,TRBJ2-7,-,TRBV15,CATSGTGNYEQYF,TGTGCCACATCCGGGACCGGGAATTACGAGCAGTACTTC
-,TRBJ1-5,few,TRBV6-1,CASSQVGTSNQPQHF,TGTGCCAGCTCGCAGGTGGGGACCAGCAATCAGCCCCAGCATTTT
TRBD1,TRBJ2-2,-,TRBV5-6,CASNPPGGNTGELFF,TGTGCCAGCAACCCCCCAGGGGGGAACACCGGGGAGCTGTTTTTT
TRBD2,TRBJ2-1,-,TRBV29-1,CSVERLAGNAYNEQFF,TGCAGCGTTGAGAGACTAGCGGGAAATGCCTACAATGAGCAGTTCTTC
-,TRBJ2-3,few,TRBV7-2,CASSLVFQTDTQYF,TGTGCCAGCAGCTTAGTGTTCCAGACAGATACGCAGTATTTT
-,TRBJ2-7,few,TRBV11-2,CASGASVLEDEQYF,TGTGCCTCAGGCGCTAGCGTCCTAGAAGACGAGCAGTACTTC
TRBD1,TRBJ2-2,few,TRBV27,CASRIYQGASGELFF,TGTGCCAGCAGAATCTACCAGGGGGCTAGCGGGGAGCTGTTTTTT
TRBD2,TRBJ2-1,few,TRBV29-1,CSVDWGGAYNEQFF,TGCAGCGTTGACTGGGGGGGTGCGTACAATGAGCAGTTCTTC
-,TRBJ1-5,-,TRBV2,CASSVDQRNQPQHF,TGTGCCAGCAGTGTAGACCAGCGCAATCAGCCCCAGCATTTT
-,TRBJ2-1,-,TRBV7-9,CASSLVYTSLNEQFF,TGTGCCAGCAGCTTAGTCTATACTAGTCTCAATGAGCAGTTCTTC
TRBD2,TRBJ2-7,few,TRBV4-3,CASSLGLASLYEQYF,TGCGCCAGCAGCCTGGGACTAGCAAGTCTCTACGAGCAGTACTTC
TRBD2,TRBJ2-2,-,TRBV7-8,CASSPGGGTYAGELFF,TGTGCCAGCAGTCCCGGGGGAGGGACTTACGCCGGGGAGCTGTTTTTT
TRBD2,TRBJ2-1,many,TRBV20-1,CSARDRGRALDNEQFF,TGCAGTGCTAGAGATCGGGGGAGGGCCCTCGACAATGAGCAGTTCTTC
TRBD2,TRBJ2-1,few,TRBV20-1,CSAGELAGGNNEQFF,TGCAGTGCTGGCGAACTGGCGGGGGGGAATAATGAGCAGTTCTTC
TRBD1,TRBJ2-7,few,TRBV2,CASSQNTVGQDEQYF,TGTGCCAGCAGTCAAAACACCGTCGGACAGGACGAGCAGTACTTC
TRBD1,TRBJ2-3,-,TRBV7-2,CASSPARGPTDTQYF,TGTGCCAGCAGTCCTGCTAGGGGGCCCACAGATACGCAGTATTTT
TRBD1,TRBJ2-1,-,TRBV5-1,CASSRGQGLSNEQFF,TGCGCCAGCAGCCGAGGACAGGGTCTTAGCAATGAGCAGTTCTTC
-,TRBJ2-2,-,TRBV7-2,CASTLDEGPGELFF,TGTGCCAGCACCCTAGACGAGGGTCCCGGGGAGCTGTTTTTT
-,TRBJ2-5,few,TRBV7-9,CASSFGLQETQYF,TGTGCCAGCAGCTTCGGACTCCAAGAGACCCAGTACTTC
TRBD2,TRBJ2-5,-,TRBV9,CASSVPRTSGEETQYF,TGTGCCAGCAGCGTCCCCCGAACTAGCGGAGAAGAGACCCAGTACTTC
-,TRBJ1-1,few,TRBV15,CATSRDTEVTVEAFF,TGTGCCACCAGCAGAGATACTGAGGTGACAGTTGAAGCTTTCTTT
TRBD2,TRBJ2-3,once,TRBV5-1,CASSILGTSGRGRDTQYF,TGCGCCAGCAGCATTCTTGGGACTAGCGGGAGAGGTAGAGATACGCAGTATTTT
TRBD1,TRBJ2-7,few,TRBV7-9,CASSSYRDRVREQYF,TGTGCCAGCAGCTCTTACCGGGACAGGGTGCGCGAGCAGTACTTC
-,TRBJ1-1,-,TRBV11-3,CASSLDGDMNTEAFF,TGTGCCAGCAGCCTAGATGGCGACATGAACACTGAAGCTTTCTTT
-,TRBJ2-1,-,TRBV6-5,CAVQKSPEGNEQFF,TGTGCCGTCCAGAAGAGTCCCGAAGGTAATGAGCAGTTCTTC
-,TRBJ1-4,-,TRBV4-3,CASSQGGSGEKLFF,TGCGCCAGCAGCCAAGGGGGGAGTGGTGAAAAACTGTTTTTT
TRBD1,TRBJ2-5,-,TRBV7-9,CASRSGGTGEETQYF,TGTGCCAGCAGGTCCGGCGGGACAGGGGAAGAGACCCAGTACTTC
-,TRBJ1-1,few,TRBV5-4,CASSWGGQVTEAFF,TGTGCCAGCAGCTGGGGGGGGCAGGTCACTGAAGCTTTCTTT
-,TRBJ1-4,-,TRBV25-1,CASSWSKDSATNEKLFF,TGTGCCAGCAGCTGGTCAAAAGACAGTGCAACTAATGAAAAACTGTTTTTT
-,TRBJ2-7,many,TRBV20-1,CSAREVDGHEQYF,TGCAGTGCTAGAGAAGTGGACGGCCACGAGCAGTACTTC
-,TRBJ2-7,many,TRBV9,CASSVEPALVYEQYF,TGTGCCAGCAGCGTAGAGCCGGCTCTCGTCTACGAGCAGTACTTC
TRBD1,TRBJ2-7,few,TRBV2,CASRERSGQAYEQYF,TGTGCCAGCAGAGAGAGGTCGGGACAGGCCTACGAGCAGTACTTC